This T cell receptor beta chain was profiled in a study of T cell responses to AZD1222 COVID-19 vaccine. Whole-study findings and limits: White British people made up most donors, females outnumbered males, and clonal diversity was possibly underestimated. Just a handful of people given AZD1222 tested seropositive at baseline. Dominant at 160-218 and 743-854, vaccine-associated CD4 TCRs also spanned spike.

CDR3 length: 16 residues. With 4 bases clipped from V and 7 bases from J, the junction kept 6 bases outside the gene matches. CDR1 is MRHNA and CDR2 is SNTAGT in the germline V gene. Clones were sequenced by immunoSEQ multiplex PCR, and TCRdb holds only the in-frame ones, with some missing. The sample lists some 120,000 clones, approximately 90% occurring once. Concerning this clone: As yet, its antigen is unknown.

Sample: peripheral blood, taken on day 0 of AZD1222 vaccination. The clonotype comes from an adult in good health. The chain carries TRBV6-4 and TRBJ2-1, with TRBD2 matching 14 bases. The CDR3 protein is CASSAGTSGSSNEQFF. For the CDR3, the DNA is TGTGCCAGCAGTGCTGGGACTAGCGGGAGTTCAAATGAGCAGTTCTTC.